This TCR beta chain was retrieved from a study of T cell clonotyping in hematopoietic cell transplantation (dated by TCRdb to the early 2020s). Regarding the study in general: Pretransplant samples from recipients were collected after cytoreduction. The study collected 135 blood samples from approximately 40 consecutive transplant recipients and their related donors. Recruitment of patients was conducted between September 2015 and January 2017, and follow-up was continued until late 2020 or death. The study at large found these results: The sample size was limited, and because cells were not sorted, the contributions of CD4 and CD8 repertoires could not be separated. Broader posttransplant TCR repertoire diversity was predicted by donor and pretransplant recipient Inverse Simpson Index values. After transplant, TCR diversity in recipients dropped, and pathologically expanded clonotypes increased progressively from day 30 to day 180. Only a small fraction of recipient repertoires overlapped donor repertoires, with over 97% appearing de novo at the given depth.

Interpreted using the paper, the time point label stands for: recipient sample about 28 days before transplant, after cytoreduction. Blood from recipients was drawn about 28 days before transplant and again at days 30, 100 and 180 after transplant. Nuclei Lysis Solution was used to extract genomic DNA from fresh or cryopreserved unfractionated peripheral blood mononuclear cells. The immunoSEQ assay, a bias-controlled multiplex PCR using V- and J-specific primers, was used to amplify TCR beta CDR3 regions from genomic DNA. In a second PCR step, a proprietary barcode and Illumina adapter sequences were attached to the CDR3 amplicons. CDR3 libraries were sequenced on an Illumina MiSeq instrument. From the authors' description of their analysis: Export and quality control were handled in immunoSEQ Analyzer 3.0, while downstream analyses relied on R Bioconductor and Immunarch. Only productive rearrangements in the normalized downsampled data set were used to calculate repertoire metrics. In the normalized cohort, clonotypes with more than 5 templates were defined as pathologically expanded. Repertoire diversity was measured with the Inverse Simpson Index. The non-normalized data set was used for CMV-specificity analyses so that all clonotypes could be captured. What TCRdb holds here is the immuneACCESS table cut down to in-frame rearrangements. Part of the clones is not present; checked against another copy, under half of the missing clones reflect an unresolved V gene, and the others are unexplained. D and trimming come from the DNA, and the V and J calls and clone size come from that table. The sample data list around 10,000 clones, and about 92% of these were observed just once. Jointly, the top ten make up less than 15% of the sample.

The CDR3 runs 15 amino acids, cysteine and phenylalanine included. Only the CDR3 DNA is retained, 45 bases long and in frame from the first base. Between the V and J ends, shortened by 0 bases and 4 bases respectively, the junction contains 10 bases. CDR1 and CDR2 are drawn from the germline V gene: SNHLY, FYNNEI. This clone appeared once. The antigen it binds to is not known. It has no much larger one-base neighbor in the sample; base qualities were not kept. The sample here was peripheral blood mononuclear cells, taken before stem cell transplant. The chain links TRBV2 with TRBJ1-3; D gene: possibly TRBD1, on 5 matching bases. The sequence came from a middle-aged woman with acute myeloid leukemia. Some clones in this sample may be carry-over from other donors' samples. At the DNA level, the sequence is TGTGCCAGCAGTGAAGCCGGGGCATCCGGAAACACCATATATTTT. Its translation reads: CASSEAGASGNTIYF.